This passage covers 8 T cell receptor beta chains from one sample sequenced in a study of blood T cell repertoires in COVID-19. Sequenced by immunoSEQ multiplex PCR; TCRdb stores in-frame clones only, minus some. The table records hundreds of thousands of clones, approximately 85% of them present only once. The sequenced sample was PBMCs or T cells enriched from blood (not recorded which). The receptors originated from a woman aged 45-59 years with acute COVID-19.

This clone was seen only a few times. The chain carries TRBV5-4 and TRBJ2-2; TRBD2 matches 12 bases. The CDR3 is made up of 17 amino acids. The germline V gene encodes CDR1 SGHNT and CDR2 YYREEE (reference sequence). J was trimmed by 0 bases and V by 0 bases; bases with no gene match: 0. The CDR3: CASSLASGGANTGELFF. In DNA, the CDR3 is TGTGCCAGCAGCTTGGCTAGCGGGGGGGCGAACACCGGGGAGCTGTTTTTT.

V usage is TRBV5-1 and J usage is TRBJ2-2, with 7 nucleotides matching TRBD2. The J segment lost 0 bases and the V segment lost 3 bases, leaving 5 bases of the junction unmatched. CDR1 SGHRS and CDR2 YFSETQ come from the germline V gene. The CDR3 is made up of 16 amino acids. As DNA, the CDR3 is TGCGCCAGCAGCTCCAGCGGGGACCCGAACACCGGGGAGCTGTTTTTT. Translation gives CASSSSGDPNTGELFF.

This chain links TRBV3-1 (or the pseudogene TRBV3-2) with TRBJ2-3; TRBD2 matches 11 bases. V was pared by 5 bases and J by 6 bases, with 4 bases of the junction left unmatched. Germline lookup yields CDR1 LGHDT and CDR2 YNNKEL (reference sequence). The CDR3 contains 14 residues. The CDR3 protein is CASSYSGGADTQYF. In nucleotides, the CDR3 is TGTGCCAGCAGCTATAGCGGGGGGGCGGATACGCAGTATTTT.

This clone appeared once. This chain links TRBV18 with TRBJ1-4; D unresolved. The V end was cut by 3 bases, the J end by 8 bases, with 10 bases between. Germline V CDR1 and CDR2: KGHSH, LQKENI. This CDR3 is 13 amino acids long. CDR3 sequence: CASSPKSQEKLFF. CDR3 DNA sequence: TGTGCCAGCTCACCGAAATCACAAGAAAAACTGTTTTTT.

The CDR3 loop reads CASRRDRGPNEKLFF. In DNA form, the CDR3 reads TGTGCCAGCAGGAGGGACAGGGGGCCTAATGAAAAACTGTTTTTT. This chain connects TRBV2 to TRBJ1-4; 12 nucleotides align to TRBD1. With 6 bases clipped from V and 3 bases from J, the junction kept 2 bases outside the gene matches. Germline loops: CDR1 SNHLY, CDR2 FYNNEI. The CDR3 runs 15 residues.

The V gene is TRBV7-9, the J gene TRBJ1-2; TRBD1 might be the D (6 bases). The CDR3 loop spans 14 amino acids. Per the germline V gene, CDR1 is SEHNR and CDR2 is FQNEAQ (reference sequence). V gave up 1 base and J gave up 5 bases, with 11 bases separating them. The CDR3 sequence is CASSLEAGVYGYTF. CDR3 in DNA: TGTGCCAGCAGCTTAGAAGCAGGGGTATATGGCTACACCTTC.

There are a few counts of this clone. This sequence joins TRBV3-1 (or the pseudogene TRBV3-2) and TRBJ2-5; the D gene is possibly TRBD1 (6 bases). Trimming took 4 bases from V and 1 from J, leaving 13 bases between them. The CDR3 is 15 amino acids. Germline values: CDR1 LGHDT, CDR2 YNNKEL (reference sequence). This CDR3 is CASSPTPRGQETQYF. The CDR3 nucleotides read TGTGCCAGCAGCCCCACCCCCAGGGGCCAAGAGACCCAGTACTTC.

The V gene is TRBV7-9, the J gene TRBJ2-5, with 12 nucleotides matching TRBD2. This CDR3 has 18 amino acids. In germline, CDR1 is SEHNR, CDR2 FQNEAQ (reference sequence). The V and J ends lost 0 bases and 1 base, in that order; junction bases with no gene match: 6. DNA for the CDR3: TGTGCCAGCAGCTTAGCGTCCCAGGGACTAGCGGGCCAAGAGACCCAGTACTTC. As protein: CASSLASQGLAGQETQYF.